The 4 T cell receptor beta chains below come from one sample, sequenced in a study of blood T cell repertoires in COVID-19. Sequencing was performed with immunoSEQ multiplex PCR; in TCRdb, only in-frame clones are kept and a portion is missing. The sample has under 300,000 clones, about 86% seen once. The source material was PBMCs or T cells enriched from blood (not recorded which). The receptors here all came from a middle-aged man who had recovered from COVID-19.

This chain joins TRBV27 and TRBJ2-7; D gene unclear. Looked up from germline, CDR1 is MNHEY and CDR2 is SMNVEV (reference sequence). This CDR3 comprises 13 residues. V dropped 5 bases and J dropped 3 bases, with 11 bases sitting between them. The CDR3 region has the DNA TGTGCCAGCAGTCCCGACATCGTCTACGAGCAGTACTTC. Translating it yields CASSPDIVYEQYF.

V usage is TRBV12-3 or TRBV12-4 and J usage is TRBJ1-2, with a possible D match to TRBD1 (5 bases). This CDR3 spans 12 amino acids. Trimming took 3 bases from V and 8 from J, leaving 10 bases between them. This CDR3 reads CASSFSRVGYTF. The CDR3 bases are TGTGCCAGCAGTTTTTCCAGGGTCGGCTACACCTTC.

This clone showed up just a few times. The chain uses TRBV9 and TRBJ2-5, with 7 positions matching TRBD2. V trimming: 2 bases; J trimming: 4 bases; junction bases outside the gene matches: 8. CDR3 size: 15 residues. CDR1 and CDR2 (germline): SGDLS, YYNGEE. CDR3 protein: CASSVQAGVRETQYF. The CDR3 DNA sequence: TGTGCCAGCAGCGTTCAGGCGGGGGTCCGAGAGACCCAGTACTTC.

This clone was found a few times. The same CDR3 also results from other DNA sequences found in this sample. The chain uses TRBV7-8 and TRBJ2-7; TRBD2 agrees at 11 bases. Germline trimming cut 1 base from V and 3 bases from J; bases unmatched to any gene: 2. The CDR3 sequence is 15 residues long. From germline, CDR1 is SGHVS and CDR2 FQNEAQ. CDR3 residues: CASSLVGTSGYEQYF. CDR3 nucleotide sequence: TGTGCCAGCAGCTTAGTCGGGACTAGCGGCTACGAGCAGTACTTC.